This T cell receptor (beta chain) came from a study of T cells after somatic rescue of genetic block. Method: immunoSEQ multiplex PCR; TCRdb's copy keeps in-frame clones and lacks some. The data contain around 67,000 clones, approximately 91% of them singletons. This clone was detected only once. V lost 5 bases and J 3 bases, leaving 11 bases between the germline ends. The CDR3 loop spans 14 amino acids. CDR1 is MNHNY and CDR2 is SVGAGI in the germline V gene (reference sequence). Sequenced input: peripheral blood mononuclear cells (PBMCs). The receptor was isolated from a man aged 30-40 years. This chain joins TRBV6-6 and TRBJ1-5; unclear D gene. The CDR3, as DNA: TGTGCCAGCAGTCCCCCAGGATACAATCAGCCCCAGCATTTT. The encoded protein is CASSPPGYNQPQHF.